The present entry profiles one T cell receptor beta chain with its context. This sample is part of a study of blood T cell repertoires in COVID-19. Overall study context: Italy, Spain and the United States were the sources of the convalescent and acute COVID-19 samples. Sources were T cells, B-cell-depleted T cells, or PBMCs; the material itself was cDNA or gDNA.

CDR3 length: 11 amino acids. V lost 2 bases and J 12 bases, leaving 13 bases between the germline ends. Germline V gene sequence: CDR1 GTSNPN, CDR2 SVGIG (reference sequence). As handled by the study authors: Quantification of nucleated cells was approximated via reference gene primer amplification. The method was immunoSEQ multiplex PCR; TCRdb's version includes in-frame clones alone and lacks a portion of them. V, J and clone size are taken as reported in that table, and D and trimming were inferred from the DNA itself. Among approximately 180,000 clones listed, approximately 85% were seen once. The sequence came from a man in his fifties or sixties with acute or convalescent COVID-19. Sample: peripheral blood. The rearrangement joins TRBV30 to TRBJ1-1; possibly TRBD1 for D (6 bases). This CDR3 is CAWSPKGESFF. For the CDR3, the DNA is TGTGCCTGGAGTCCGAAGGGGGAATCTTTCTTT.